The T cell receptor (beta chain) under discussion was sequenced for a study of control samples from healthy donors and cancer patients. Trimming shortened V by 4 bases and J by 8 bases, and 12 bases separated the two germline ends. The germline CDR1 and CDR2 sequences are SEHNR and FQNEAQ (reference sequence). The CDR3 has 13 residues. Generated by immunoSEQ multiplex PCR, the TCRdb table keeps only in-frame clones and is missing some. Here the sample spans about 140,000 clones, about 90% being singletons. The chain combines TRBV7-9 with TRBJ1-3, with unresolved D. The TCR sequence derives from a man aged 25 to 40 in good health. What was sequenced was blood. CDR3 nucleotides: TGTGCCAGCAGCTGGGTTATTGGGGACACCATATATTTT. Translating it yields CASSWVIGDTIYF.